This entry lists 28 T cell receptor beta chains sequenced from one sample in a study of lymphopenia after photon versus proton radiotherapy. Some clones are missing from TCRdb's copy, which holds only in-frame ones; the method was immunoSEQ multiplex PCR. This table has about 58,000 clones, about 88% appearing once. The sample was peripheral blood, taken from a patient treated with proton-based radiotherapy. The source is a man in his 60s with pancreatic cancer.

V is TRBV18 and J is TRBJ2-3, with unresolved D. Germline V gene lookup returns CDR1 KGHSH and CDR2 LQKENI. CDR3 length: 17 residues. V dropped 6 bases and J dropped 0 bases, with 19 bases sitting between them. In DNA, the CDR3 is TGTGCCAGCTCCTCCGTCCCCTTGGCGACGAGCACAGATACGCAGTATTTT. This codes for CASSSVPLATSTDTQYF.

The CDR3 DNA follows: TGTGCCAGCAGCTTATTAGCGGGAGATCGTAGTGAGCAGTTCTTC. Its protein is CASSLLAGDRSEQFF. The chain combines TRBV7-3 with TRBJ2-1, with 9 bases lining up with TRBD2. CDR3 length: 15 amino acids. The trim removed 2 bases at V and 9 bases at J, leaving 8 bases unmatched. Germline CDR1 reads SGHTA; CDR2 reads FQGTGA. Based on the CDR3 plus reference TRBV7-3 and TRBJ2-1, the full variable domain is GAGVSQTPSNKVTEKGKYVELRCDPISGHTALYWYRQSLGQGPEFLIYFQGTGAADDSGLPNDRFFAVRPEGSVSTLKIQRTERGDSAVYLCASSLLAGDRSEQFFGPGTRLTVL.

This chain connects TRBV6-1 to TRBJ1-3; possibly TRBD1 for D (6 bases). The CDR3 is made up of 16 amino acids. Trimming left V 4 bases short and J 1 base short, with 14 bases between. Germline assignment: CDR1 MNHNS and CDR2 SASEGT. The CDR3 sequence: CASSAWDTPSGNTIYF. DNA for the CDR3: TGTGCCAGCAGTGCCTGGGACACCCCGTCTGGAAACACCATATATTTT.

The genes are TRBV13 and TRBJ2-2; 12 nucleotides agree with TRBD2. With 3 bases clipped from V and 8 bases from J, the junction kept 7 bases outside the gene matches. The CDR3 length is 16 residues. Germline V gene lookup returns CDR1 PRHDT and CDR2 FYEKMQ (reference sequence). The CDR3 region has the DNA TGTGCCAGCAGCTTGGCTAGCGGGAGGGCCACGGGGGAGCTGTTTTTT. This gives the protein CASSLASGRATGELFF.

This sequence joins TRBV2 and TRBJ2-1; TRBD1 aligns across 9 bases. Looked up from germline, CDR1 is SNHLY and CDR2 is FYNNEI. The junction had 6 bases not matched to a gene; V was cut back by 6 bases and J by 6 bases. The CDR3 sequence is 14 residues long. The CDR3 nucleotides read TGTGCCAGCAGGGACAGGGGTTTAAGCAATGAGCAGTTCTTC. Protein: CASRDRGLSNEQFF.

This clone was seen a handful of times. V gene TRBV19 combines with J gene TRBJ1-5; unclear D gene. Germline V gene lookup returns CDR1 LNHDA and CDR2 SQIVND (reference sequence). The CDR3 consists of 15 residues. Trimming took off 2 bases at V and 0 bases at J, with 8 bases between the two ends. CDR3 bases: TGTGCCAGTAGTATAACGCAGGATAGCAATCAGCCCCAGCATTTT. This encodes CASSITQDSNQPQHF.

The gene calls are TRBV30 and TRBJ2-7, with 9 bases lining up with TRBD2. V was pared by 8 bases and J by 1 base, with 12 bases of the junction left unmatched. The CDR3 runs to 15 residues. Germline-derived CDR1 and CDR2 are GTSNPN and SVGIG (reference sequence). CDR3 sequence reads: CAGTRAGGRSYEQYF. CDR3 DNA sequence: TGTGCCGGGACTAGAGCGGGGGGCAGGTCCTACGAGCAGTACTTC.

This CDR3 is CASSPRGFDYGYTF. In DNA, the CDR3 is TGTGCCAGCAGTCCGAGGGGGTTTGACTATGGCTACACCTTC. This chain joins TRBV25-1 and TRBJ1-2; TRBD1 might be the D (6 bases). CDR1 MGHDK and CDR2 SYGVNS come from the germline V gene. The germline V and J ends were trimmed by 5 bases and 3 bases, with 13 bases remaining between them. The CDR3 has 14 amino acids.

This sequence joins TRBV5-6 and TRBJ2-7; the match to TRBD1 covers 7 bases. This CDR3 is built from 14 residues. CDR1 SGHDT and CDR2 YYEEEE come from the germline V gene. Losses at the gene ends were 0 bases for V and 3 bases for J; bases not matched to a gene: 3. CDR3 nucleotides: TGTGCCAGCAGCTTGGTCCCAGGGGGCTACGAGCAGTACTTC. This gives the protein CASSLVPGGYEQYF.

The chain is built from TRBV27 and TRBJ1-4; the D is unclear. Trimming removed 6 bases from V and 11 bases from J, with 10 bases in between. The germline CDR1 and CDR2 sequences are MNHEY and SMNVEV (reference sequence). The CDR3 covers 11 residues. This CDR3 is CASSPLDKLFF. CDR3 DNA sequence: TGTGCCAGCAGCCCGCTAGATAAACTGTTTTTT.

The chain has TRBV28 and TRBJ1-4, with no clear D. Germline V CDR1 and CDR2: MDHEN, SYDVKM. Trimming took off 4 bases at V and 4 bases at J, with 10 bases between the two ends. CDR3 size: 14 residues. The CDR3 sequence is CASSSRRDNEKLFF. CDR3 bases: TGTGCCAGCAGTTCTAGACGGGATAATGAAAAACTGTTTTTT.

The V call is TRBV30, the J call TRBJ2-7; D is undetermined. The germline CDR1 and CDR2 sequences are GTSNPN and SVGIG (reference sequence). The CDR3 contains 13 residues. V lost 0 bases to trimming and J lost 5 bases, with 11 bases between them. This CDR3 is CAWSVNSYDEQYF. CDR3 DNA: TGTGCCTGGAGTGTGAACAGTTACGACGAGCAGTACTTC.

This chain uses TRBV6-5 with TRBJ2-3, with no clear D. The V and J ends lost 0 bases and 0 bases respectively, with 10 bases between them. CDR1 MNHEY and CDR2 SVGAGI come from the germline V gene. The length of the CDR3 is 16 residues. The CDR3 DNA reads TGTGCCAGCAGTTACTCGAGCGCATCTAGCACAGATACGCAGTATTTT. Encoded protein: CASSYSSASSTDTQYF.

This chain links TRBV15 with TRBJ1-5, with D perhaps TRBD1 (6 bases). The ends were cut back, 5 bases at V and 2 bases at J, with 13 bases in the middle. This CDR3 spans 15 amino acids. The V gene's germline CDR1 is LNHNV and CDR2 YYDKDF (reference sequence). Here the CDR3 reads CATSYGGVGNQPQHF. In nucleotides, the CDR3 is TGTGCCACCAGCTACGGGGGCGTTGGCAATCAGCCCCAGCATTTT.

V gene TRBV28 combines with J gene TRBJ2-7; TRBD2 might be the D (5 bases). V gave up 5 bases and J gave up 2 bases, with 16 bases separating them. From germline, CDR1 is MDHEN and CDR2 SYDVKM. This CDR3 is 15 amino acids long. The CDR3 nucleotides read TGTGCCAGCAGTCTAGCCGGGTCCTACCCCTACGAGCAGTACTTC. It codes for CASSLAGSYPYEQYF.

This clone was seen only once. The rearrangement joins TRBV7-2 to TRBJ2-1; TRBD2 agrees at 13 bases. Germline V gene sequence: CDR1 SGHTA, CDR2 FQGNSA. J lost 6 bases, V lost 4 bases, and 9 bases had no gene match. This CDR3 is built from 17 residues. The CDR3: CASSSQPGLAGLNEQFF. The CDR3 DNA reads TGTGCCAGCAGCTCACAACCGGGACTAGCGGGGCTCAATGAGCAGTTCTTC.

The chain employs TRBV30 and TRBJ2-1, with 9 bases lining up with TRBD1. J was trimmed by 4 bases and V by 5 bases; bases with no gene match: 6. The CDR3 loop spans 14 amino acids. Germline CDR1 GTSNPN, CDR2 SVGIG (reference sequence). The CDR3 loop is CAWAGTGRYNEQFF. Written as DNA, the CDR3 is TGTGCCTGGGCCGGGACAGGGAGATACAATGAGCAGTTCTTC.

The chain joins TRBV5-1 to TRBJ1-4; D not resolved. The CDR3 has 16 amino acids. Deletions cut 1 base from V and 0 bases from J, with 10 bases between. Germline loops: CDR1 SGHRS, CDR2 YFSETQ. CDR3 bases: TGCGCCAGCAGCTTGTCAGACCATACAACTAATGAAAAACTGTTTTTT. Its protein product is CASSLSDHTTNEKLFF.

V is TRBV19 and J is TRBJ1-3, with TRBD1 matching over 7 bases. The CDR3 runs 16 residues. The junction had 9 bases not matched to a gene; V was cut back by 5 bases and J by 2 bases. Per the germline V gene, CDR1 is LNHDA and CDR2 is SQIVND (reference sequence). CDR3 sequence: CASSQYGQVTGNTIYF. As DNA, the CDR3 is TGTGCCAGTAGTCAATACGGACAGGTCACTGGAAACACCATATATTTT.

V usage is TRBV7-9 and J usage is TRBJ2-1, with D unclear. V was shortened by 5 bases and J by 0 bases, with 8 bases between the two germline ends. CDR3 size: 14 residues. Germline CDR1 reads SEHNR; CDR2 reads FQNEAQ (reference sequence). For the CDR3, the DNA is TGTGCCAGCAGCCTGGAAAGCTCCTACAATGAGCAGTTCTTC. It codes for CASSLESSYNEQFF.

The genes are TRBV9 and TRBJ2-1; D uncertain. In germline, CDR1 is SGDLS, CDR2 YYNGEE. This CDR3 has 16 residues. Trimming took 4 bases from V and 0 from J, leaving 14 bases between them. The CDR3 DNA reads TGTGCCAGCAGCCCCAGTGGAGTCAGCTCCTACAATGAGCAGTTCTTC. This translates into CASSPSGVSSYNEQFF.

The genes are TRBV27 and TRBJ2-1; 8 nucleotides align to TRBD1. From germline, CDR1 is MNHEY and CDR2 SMNVEV (reference sequence). The CDR3 has 14 amino acids. V lost 10 bases, J lost 5 bases, and 10 bases stayed unmatched. The CDR3 loop reads CATNRGTVNNEQFF. CDR3 sequence (DNA): TGTGCCACCAACAGGGGGACAGTCAACAATGAGCAGTTCTTC.

This chain connects TRBV19 to TRBJ2-2; no reliable D call. Germline values: CDR1 LNHDA, CDR2 SQIVND (reference sequence). The CDR3 extends over 13 amino acids. The germline V and J ends were trimmed by 1 base and 1 base, with 1 base remaining between them. The CDR3 loop is CASSIVNTGELFF. CDR3 DNA sequence: TGTGCCAGTAGTATAGTGAACACCGGGGAGCTGTTTTTT.

V usage is TRBV10-1 and J usage is TRBJ2-1, with D perhaps being TRBD1 or TRBD2 (5 bases each). Trimming left V 6 bases short and J 2 bases short, with 8 bases between. CDR3 length: 13 residues. Per the germline V gene, CDR1 is WNHNN and CDR2 is SYGVQD (reference sequence). The CDR3 region has the DNA TGCGCCAGCAGCAGGGACCCCTACAATGAGCAGTTCTTC. Its protein is CASSRDPYNEQFF.

V gene TRBV29-1 combines with J gene TRBJ2-2; 8 nucleotides align to TRBD1. The germline V gene has CDR1 SQVTM and CDR2 ANQGSEA. This CDR3 contains 13 residues. V dropped 4 bases and J dropped 5; count of bases not matched to a gene: 3. The CDR3 sequence: CSVGTGWTGELFF. The CDR3 DNA follows: TGCAGCGTTGGGACAGGGTGGACCGGGGAGCTGTTTTTT.

This chain uses TRBV4-1 with TRBJ1-5; 7 bases agree with TRBD1. CDR1 is MGHRA and CDR2 is YSYEKL in the germline V gene. The V and J ends lost 4 bases and 5 bases, in that order; junction bases with no gene match: 5. The CDR3 sequence is 14 residues long. CDR3 amino acids: CASSPGQVYQPQHF. CDR3 sequence (DNA): TGCGCCAGCAGCCCCGGACAGGTCTATCAGCCCCAGCATTTT.

The chain joins TRBV2 to TRBJ2-5; 9 nucleotides match TRBD1. Germline CDR1 reads SNHLY; CDR2 reads FYNNEI. The CDR3 contains 15 residues. Unmatched junction bases numbered 4, after V lost 5 bases and J lost 0 bases. The DNA for the CDR3 is TGTGCCAGCAGTTCCGACAGGGGGTACCAAGAGACCCAGTACTTC. Translation gives CASSSDRGYQETQYF.

The chain recombines TRBV9 with TRBJ2-7; D uncertain. The ends were cut back, 0 bases at V and 3 bases at J, with 7 bases in the middle. The germline V gene has CDR1 SGDLS and CDR2 YYNGEE. This CDR3 spans 13 amino acids. In nucleotides, the CDR3 is TGTGCCAGCAGCGTAGAATGGGGCTACGAGCAGTACTTC. Residues: CASSVEWGYEQYF. The full variable domain, rest sourced from reference TRBV9 and TRBJ2-7, is DSGVTQTPKHLITATGQRVTLRCSPRSGDLSVYWYQQSLDQGLQFLIQYYNGEERAKGNILERFSAQQFPDLHSELNLSSLELGDSALYFCASSVEWGYEQYFGPGTRLTVT.